These 7 T cell receptor beta chains originate from one sample sequenced in a study of cytomegalovirus exposure and HLA in healthy donors. Amplification used 60 Vbeta primers and 13 Jbeta primers. Clones were read by immunoSEQ multiplex PCR, and TCRdb kept only the in-frame ones, dropping some. Here the sample spans 95,000 to 150,000 clones, over 60% being singletons. The specimen was PBMCs. The receptors were sampled from a human donor in good health.

V is TRBV14 and J is TRBJ2-1; 14 bases align to TRBD2. This CDR3 region has 16 residues. Germline V gene data show CDR1 as SGHDN and CDR2 as FVKESK. With V trimmed by 3 bases and J by 6 bases, 4 bases remained unmatched. The CDR3 spells CASSQLGTSGSNEQFF. The DNA for the CDR3 is TGTGCCAGCAGCCAGCTCGGGACTAGCGGGAGCAATGAGCAGTTCTTC.

V and J are TRBV9 and TRBJ2-2; tentatively, D is TRBD2 (6 bases). V was clipped by 4 bases and J by 7 bases, with 17 bases between them. Germline CDR1 is SGDLS and CDR2 is YYNGEE. This CDR3 region has 15 residues. CDR3 in DNA: TGTGCCAGCAGCCCCCGTGGGCGGGAAGGCGGGGAGCTGTTTTTT. Protein product: CASSPRGREGGELFF. Full variable domain (missing parts from reference TRBV9 and TRBJ2-2): DSGVTQTPKHLITATGQRVTLRCSPRSGDLSVYWYQQSLDQGLQFLIQYYNGEERAKGNILERFSAQQFPDLHSELNLSSLELGDSALYFCASSPRGREGGELFFGEGSRLTVL.

In DNA form, the CDR3 reads TGTGCCAGCAGCGTAGGACTAGCGGATTTATACAATGAGCAGTTCTTC. Protein: CASSVGLADLYNEQFF. This chain links TRBV9 with TRBJ2-1, with TRBD2 matching 9 bases. This CDR3 is 16 amino acids long. V trimming: 0 bases; J trimming: 4 bases; junction bases outside the gene matches: 5. Germline CDR1 is SGDLS and CDR2 is YYNGEE.

The rearrangement joins TRBV11-3 to TRBJ2-1; 8 bases match TRBD2. This CDR3 is built from 16 residues. Germline V gives CDR1 SGHNT, CDR2 YENEEA. V dropped 5 bases and J dropped 7; count of bases not matched to a gene: 13. CDR3 amino acids: CASSQPGVAGPNEQFF. CDR3 coding DNA: TGTGCCAGCAGCCAACCAGGTGTAGCGGGGCCTAATGAGCAGTTCTTC.

The J gene is TRBJ2-7, the V gene TRBV9, with 9 bases aligning to TRBD2. V dropped 1 base and J dropped 3; count of bases not matched to a gene: 5. Germline V gene data show CDR1 as SGDLS and CDR2 as YYNGEE. The CDR3 contains 15 residues. The CDR3 region is CASSVTASGNYEQYF. DNA for the CDR3: TGTGCCAGCAGCGTAACGGCTAGCGGGAACTACGAGCAGTACTTC.

Turning to this clone: At one end the junction does not follow the germline gene, possibly because of a read error. V usage is TRBV14 and J usage is TRBJ2-4; 7 positions agree with TRBD2. The CDR3 consists of 18 residues. The germline gives CDR1 SGHDN, CDR2 FVKESK. Written as DNA, the CDR3 is TGTGCCAGCAGCCAAGATTCGGGGGGTGTTGGAACCAAAAACAGTCAGTACTTC. It encodes CASSQDSGGVGTKNSQYF. The full variable domain, rest sourced from reference TRBV14 and TRBJ2-4, is EAGVTQFPSHSVIEKGQTVTLRCDPISGHDNLYWYRRVMGKEIKFLLHFVKESKQDESGMPNNRFLAERTGGTYSTLKVQPAELEDSGVYFCASSQDSGGVGTKNSQYFGAGTRLSVL.

This clone occurred once. The rearrangement links TRBV25-1 to TRBJ2-1, with TRBD1 matching 11 bases. The junction had 5 bases not matched to a gene; V was cut back by 4 bases and J by 6 bases. CDR1 is MGHDK, CDR2 SYGVNS, per germline. The CDR3 totals 15 residues. The CDR3 nucleotides read TGTGCCAGCAGTGCCCGGGACAGGGGGTCCAATGAGCAGTTCTTC. This codes for CASSARDRGSNEQFF.